The 11 T cell receptor beta chains reported below all come from one sample, sequenced in a study of neurological immune-mediated disorders (dated by TCRdb to about 2019). Library method: 5' RACE. Sequenced using an Illumina HiSeq 2500. In-frame beta chains were kept once TCRdb had trimmed the public reads at Q25 with fastp and called clones with MiXCR. All rows with the same CDR3 protein become a single entry with the most common DNA and genes. Present in this sample are approximately 65,000 distinct CDR3 sequences, 4.1% of which were seen just once. Together, the top ten hold roughly 2.6% of the sample. Source material: PBMCs. Receptors were obtained from a man over 45 with multiple sclerosis.

Many counts were recorded for this clonotype. The chain's CDR3 is CASSPVHAYEQYF. The CDR3 DNA sequence: TGCGCCAGCAGCCCCGTCCATGCCTACGAGCAGTACTTC. The chain links TRBV5-1 to TRBJ2-7, with unresolved D. Between the trimmed V and J ends, which lost 4 bases and 2 bases, there was a span of 10 bases. The CDR3 spans 13 residues. From germline, CDR1 is SGHRS and CDR2 YFSETQ.

This clonotype was seen repeatedly, ten times or more. The rearrangement joins TRBV20-1 to TRBJ2-5; perhaps D is TRBD1 or TRBD2 (5 bases each). Per the germline V gene, CDR1 is DFQATT and CDR2 is SNEGSKA (reference sequence). The CDR3 covers 14 residues. The germline V and J ends were trimmed by 3 bases and 1 base, with 12 bases remaining between them. The CDR3 loop is CSARSRGVQETQYF. DNA of the CDR3: TGCAGTGCTAGGTCCCGGGGCGTCCAAGAGACCCAGTACTTC.

At least ten counts were recorded for this clonotype. The chain couples TRBV4-1 to TRBJ2-7; 9 positions match TRBD2. This CDR3 contains 15 residues. Germline values: CDR1 MGHRA, CDR2 YSYEKL. Germline trimming cut 3 bases from V and 3 bases from J; bases unmatched to any gene: 6. DNA of the CDR3: TGCGCCAGCAGCCATCAGCGGGGGGACGGCTACGAGCAGTACTTC. It specifies CASSHQRGDGYEQYF.

This clonotype was counted many times. The J gene is TRBJ2-4, the V gene TRBV20-1; D unresolved. The CDR3 runs 15 residues. Germline values: CDR1 DFQATT, CDR2 SNEGSKA (reference sequence). Trimming cost V 0 bases and J 3 bases, with 12 bases left between them. The CDR3 bases are TGCAGTGCTAGAGATCTTAGCACCCTCAAAAACATTCAGTACTTC. Its protein product is CSARDLSTLKNIQYF.

This clonotype came up a few times. J is TRBJ1-5 and V is TRBV20-1; D ambiguous. With 6 bases removed from V and 2 bases from J, the gap between germline ends came to 17 bases. The CDR3 runs to 15 residues. Looked up from germline, CDR1 is DFQATT and CDR2 is SNEGSKA (reference sequence). The CDR3 coding sequence is TGCAGTGCCCACACTCTATTCTTAGGCAATCAGCCCCAGCATTTT. Protein sequence: CSAHTLFLGNQPQHF.

This clonotype was counted at least ten times. The chain couples TRBV5-1 to TRBJ2-1, with a tentative D call TRBD1 (6 bases). The length of the CDR3 is 17 residues. Trimming stripped 0 bases from V and 2 bases from J, with 15 bases between. Germline V gene data show CDR1 as SGHRS and CDR2 as YFSETQ. The DNA of the CDR3 is TGCGCCAGCAGCTTGGGAACTCGACAGGCCACCTACAATGAGCAGTTCTTC. This sequence encodes CASSLGTRQATYNEQFF.

This clonotype was counted at least ten times. DNA for the CDR3: TGCAGTGCTCTACAGGGGGCGAGGAACACTGAAGCTTTCTTT. Protein product: CSALQGARNTEAFF. The V gene is TRBV20-1, the J gene TRBJ1-1; 9 bases align to TRBD1. This CDR3 region has 14 residues. Losses at the gene ends were 5 bases for V and 1 base for J; bases not matched to a gene: 5. Germline V gives CDR1 DFQATT, CDR2 SNEGSKA (reference sequence).

This clonotype has a count of ten or more. The rearrangement uses TRBV5-1 and TRBJ2-1; D unresolved. The CDR3 consists of 16 residues. V was cut by 2 bases and J by 1 base, with 13 bases left in between. In germline, CDR1 is SGHRS, CDR2 YFSETQ. CDR3 sequence (DNA): TGCGCCAGCAGCTTCATTAGCAATGGTTCCTACAATGAGCAGTTCTTC. This gives the protein CASSFISNGSYNEQFF.

The sample holds many counts of this clonotype. The chain couples TRBV7-6 to TRBJ2-3; 8 nucleotides agree with TRBD2. The CDR3 is made up of 17 amino acids. With V trimmed by 5 bases and J by 0 bases, 10 bases remained unmatched. CDR1 and CDR2 from the germline V gene are SGHVS and FNYEAQ. For the CDR3, the DNA is TGTGCCAGCAGCCGGGGGGGAGTTAGAACTAGCACAGATACGCAGTATTTT. It yields the protein CASSRGGVRTSTDTQYF.

This clonotype has at least ten counts. The chain combines TRBV5-1 with TRBJ2-3; TRBD2 aligns across 13 bases. CDR3 length equals 14 residues. Germline-derived CDR1 and CDR2 are SGHRS and YFSETQ. Trimming removed 8 bases from V and 2 bases from J; junction bases left unmatched: 2. CDR3 DNA sequence: TGCGCCAGTGGGACTAGCGGGGACACAGATACGCAGTATTTT. Translated, it gives CASGTSGDTDTQYF.

This clonotype has at least ten counts. The DNA of the CDR3 is TGCGCCAGCAGCCCGGGGGACTCACCCATTCCTAGCACAGATACGCAGTATTTT. Its protein product is CASSPGDSPIPSTDTQYF. The chain carries TRBV5-1 and TRBJ2-3, with a possible D match to TRBD2 (6 bases). CDR3 size: 18 residues. From germline, CDR1 is SGHRS and CDR2 YFSETQ. Between the trimmed V and J ends, which lost 4 bases and 0 bases, there was a span of 21 bases.